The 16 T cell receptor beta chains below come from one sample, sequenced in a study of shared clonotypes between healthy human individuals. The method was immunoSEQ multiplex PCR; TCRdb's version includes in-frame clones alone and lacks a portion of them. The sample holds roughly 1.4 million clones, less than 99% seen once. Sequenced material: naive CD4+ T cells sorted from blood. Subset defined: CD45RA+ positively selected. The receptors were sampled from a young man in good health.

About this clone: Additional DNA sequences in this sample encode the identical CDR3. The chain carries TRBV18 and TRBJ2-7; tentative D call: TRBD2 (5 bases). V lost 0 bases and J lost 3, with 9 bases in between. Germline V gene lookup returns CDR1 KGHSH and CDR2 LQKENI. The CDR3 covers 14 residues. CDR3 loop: CASSPPTGFYEQYF. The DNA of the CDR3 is TGTGCCAGCTCACCACCGACGGGGTTCTACGAGCAGTACTTC.

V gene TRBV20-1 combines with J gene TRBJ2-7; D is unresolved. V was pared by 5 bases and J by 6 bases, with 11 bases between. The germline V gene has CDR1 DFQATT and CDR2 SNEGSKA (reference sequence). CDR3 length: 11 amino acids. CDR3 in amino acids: CSAPSVFEQYF. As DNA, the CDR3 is TGCAGTGCTCCCTCGGTGTTCGAGCAGTACTTC.

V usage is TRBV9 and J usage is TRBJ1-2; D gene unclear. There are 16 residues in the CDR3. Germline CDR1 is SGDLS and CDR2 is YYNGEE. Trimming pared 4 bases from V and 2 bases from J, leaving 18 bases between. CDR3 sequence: CASSPFIPGYNYGYTF. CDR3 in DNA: TGTGCCAGCAGCCCCTTCATACCCGGATACAACTATGGCTACACCTTC.

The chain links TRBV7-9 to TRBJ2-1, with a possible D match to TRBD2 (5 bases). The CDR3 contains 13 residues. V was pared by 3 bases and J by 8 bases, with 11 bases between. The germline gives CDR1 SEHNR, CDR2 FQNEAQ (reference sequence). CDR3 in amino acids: CASSFSSSYEQFF. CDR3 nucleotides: TGTGCCAGCAGCTTCTCTAGCTCGTATGAGCAGTTCTTC.

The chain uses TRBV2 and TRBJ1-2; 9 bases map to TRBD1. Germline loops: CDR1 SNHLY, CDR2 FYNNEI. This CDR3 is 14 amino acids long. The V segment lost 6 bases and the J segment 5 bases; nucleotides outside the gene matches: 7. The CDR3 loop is CASSPGQGNYGYTF. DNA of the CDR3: TGTGCCAGCAGCCCGGGACAGGGTAATTATGGCTACACCTTC.

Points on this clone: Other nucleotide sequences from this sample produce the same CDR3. CDR3 in amino acids: CASSEYNEQFF. The CDR3 DNA sequence: TGTGCCAGCAGTGAGTACAATGAGCAGTTCTTC. The genes are TRBV25-1 and TRBJ2-1, with no clear D. Germline V gene data show CDR1 as MGHDK and CDR2 as SYGVNS. The CDR3 sequence is 11 residues long. V gave up 3 bases and J gave up 4 bases, with 1 base separating them.

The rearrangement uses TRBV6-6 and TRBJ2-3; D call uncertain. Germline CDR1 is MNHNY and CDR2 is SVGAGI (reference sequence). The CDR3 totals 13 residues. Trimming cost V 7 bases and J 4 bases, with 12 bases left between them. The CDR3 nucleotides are TGTGCCAGCATCCAAAACTGGGCAGATACGCAGTATTTT. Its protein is CASIQNWADTQYF.

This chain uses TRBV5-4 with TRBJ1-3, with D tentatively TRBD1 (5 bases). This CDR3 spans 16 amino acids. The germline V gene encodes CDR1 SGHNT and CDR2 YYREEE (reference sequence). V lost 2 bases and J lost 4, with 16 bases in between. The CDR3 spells CASSFWTSLQGNTIYF. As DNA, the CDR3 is TGTGCCAGCAGCTTTTGGACATCCCTCCAGGGAAACACCATATATTTT.

The CDR3 DNA reads as TGTGCCAGTAGTCCGGGACCGACAGGGCGGGGCGGCGAGCAGTACTTC. Its protein product is CASSPGPTGRGGEQYF. The gene calls are TRBV19 and TRBJ2-7; TRBD1 is a possible D gene (7 bases). Germline V CDR1 and CDR2: LNHDA, SQIVND (reference sequence). V lost 5 bases to trimming and J lost 6 bases, with 23 bases between them. This CDR3 contains 16 residues.

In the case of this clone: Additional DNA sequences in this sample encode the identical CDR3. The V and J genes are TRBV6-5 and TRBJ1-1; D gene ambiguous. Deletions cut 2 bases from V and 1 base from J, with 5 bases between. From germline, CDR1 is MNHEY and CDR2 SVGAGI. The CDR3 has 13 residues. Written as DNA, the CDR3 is TGTGCCAGCAGTTACGGCAGGAACACTGAAGCTTTCTTT. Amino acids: CASSYGRNTEAFF.

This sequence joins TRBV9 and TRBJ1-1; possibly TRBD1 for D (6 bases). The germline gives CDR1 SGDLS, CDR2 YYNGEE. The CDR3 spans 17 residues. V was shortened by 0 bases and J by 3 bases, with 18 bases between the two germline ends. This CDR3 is CASSVDPPTGIYTEAFF. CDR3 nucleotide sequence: TGTGCCAGCAGCGTAGATCCCCCGACAGGTATCTACACTGAAGCTTTCTTT.

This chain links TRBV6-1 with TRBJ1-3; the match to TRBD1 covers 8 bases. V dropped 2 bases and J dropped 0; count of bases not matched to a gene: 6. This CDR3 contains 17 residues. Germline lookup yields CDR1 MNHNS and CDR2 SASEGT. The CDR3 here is CASSELTGAFSGNTIYF. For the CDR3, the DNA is TGTGCCAGCAGTGAACTGACAGGGGCTTTCTCTGGAAACACCATATATTTT.

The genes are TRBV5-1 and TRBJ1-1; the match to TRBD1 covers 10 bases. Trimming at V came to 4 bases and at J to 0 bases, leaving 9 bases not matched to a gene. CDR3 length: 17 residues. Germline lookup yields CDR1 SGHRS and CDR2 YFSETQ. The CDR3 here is CASSRGTGDPLNTEAFF. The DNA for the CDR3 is TGCGCCAGCAGCCGGGGGACAGGGGATCCTTTGAACACTGAAGCTTTCTTT.

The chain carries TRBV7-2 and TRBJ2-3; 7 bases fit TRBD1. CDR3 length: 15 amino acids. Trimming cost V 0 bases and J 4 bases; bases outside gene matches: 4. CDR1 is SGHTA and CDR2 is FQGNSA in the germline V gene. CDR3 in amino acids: CASSLARGRADTQYF. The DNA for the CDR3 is TGTGCCAGCAGCTTAGCAAGGGGGCGGGCAGATACGCAGTATTTT.

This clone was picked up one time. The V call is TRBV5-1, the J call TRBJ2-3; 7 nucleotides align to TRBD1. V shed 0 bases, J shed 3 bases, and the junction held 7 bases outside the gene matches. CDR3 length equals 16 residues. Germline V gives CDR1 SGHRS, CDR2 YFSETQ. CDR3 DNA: TGCGCCAGCAGCTTGGGCTACAGGGGTGCGACAGATACGCAGTATTTT. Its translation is CASSLGYRGATDTQYF.

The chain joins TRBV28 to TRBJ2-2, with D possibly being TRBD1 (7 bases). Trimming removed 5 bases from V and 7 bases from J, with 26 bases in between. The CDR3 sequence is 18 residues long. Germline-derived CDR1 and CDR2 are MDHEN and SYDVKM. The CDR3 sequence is CASSSQGGGSLGIGELFF. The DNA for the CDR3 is TGTGCCAGCAGTAGCCAAGGAGGGGGCAGCTTGGGTATCGGGGAGCTGTTTTTT.